This TCR beta chain is from a study of shared clonotypes between healthy human individuals. General study findings and limits: Compared with clonotypes that all four donors shared, non-shared clonotypes had lower generation probabilities.

TCRdb's copy holds only in-frame clones and misses some; the assay was immunoSEQ multiplex PCR. The sample includes over 750,000 clones, around 96% of them seen just once. Regarding this clone: Its matching antigen is unknown.

Terminally differentiated effector memory CD45RA+ cells were excluded by CCR7 positive selection of CD45RO-negative cells. Sequenced: naive CD8+ T cells sorted from blood. This TCR derives from a man younger than 40 in good health.

CDR3 sequence (DNA): TGTGCCAGTGGGGTCGGGGAGGATACGCAGTATTTT. Protein sequence: CASGVGEDTQYF. The V gene is TRBV10-3, the J gene TRBJ2-3; D perhaps matches TRBD2 (5 bases). Germline V gene lookup returns CDR1 ENHRY and CDR2 SYGVKD. CDR3 size: 12 residues. V was shortened by 10 bases and J by 6 bases, with 14 bases between the two germline ends.